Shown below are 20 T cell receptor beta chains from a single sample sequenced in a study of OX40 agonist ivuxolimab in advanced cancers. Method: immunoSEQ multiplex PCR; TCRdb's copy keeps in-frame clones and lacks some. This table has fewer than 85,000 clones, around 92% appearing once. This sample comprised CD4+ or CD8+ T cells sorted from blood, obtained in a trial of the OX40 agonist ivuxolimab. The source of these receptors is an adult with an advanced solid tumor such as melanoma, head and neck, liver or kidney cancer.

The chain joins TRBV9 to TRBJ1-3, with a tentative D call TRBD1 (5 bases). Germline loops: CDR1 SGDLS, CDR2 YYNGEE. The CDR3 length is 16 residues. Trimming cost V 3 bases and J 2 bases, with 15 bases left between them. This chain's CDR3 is CASSAPERGAGNTIYF. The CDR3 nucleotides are TGTGCCAGCAGCGCGCCGGAAAGGGGCGCTGGAAACACCATATATTTT.

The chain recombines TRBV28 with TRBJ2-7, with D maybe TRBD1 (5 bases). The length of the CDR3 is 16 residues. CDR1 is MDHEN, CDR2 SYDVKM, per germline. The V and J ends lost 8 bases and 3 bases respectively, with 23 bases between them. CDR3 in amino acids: CASSLRGLEIRYEQYF. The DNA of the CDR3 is TGTGCCAGCTCCCTTAGGGGTCTGGAGATACGCTACGAGCAGTACTTC. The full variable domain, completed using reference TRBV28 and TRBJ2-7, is DVKVTQSSRYLVKRTGEKVFLECVQDMDHENMFWYRQDPGLGLRLIYFSYDVKMKEKGDIPEGYSVSREKKERFSLILESASTNQTSMYLCASSLRGLEIRYEQYFGPGTRLTVT.

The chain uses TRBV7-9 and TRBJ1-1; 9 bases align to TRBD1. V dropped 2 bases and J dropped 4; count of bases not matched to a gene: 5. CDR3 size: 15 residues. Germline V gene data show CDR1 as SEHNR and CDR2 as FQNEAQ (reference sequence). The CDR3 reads CASSLPWTGATEAFF. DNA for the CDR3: TGTGCCAGCAGCTTACCCTGGACAGGGGCCACTGAAGCTTTCTTT.

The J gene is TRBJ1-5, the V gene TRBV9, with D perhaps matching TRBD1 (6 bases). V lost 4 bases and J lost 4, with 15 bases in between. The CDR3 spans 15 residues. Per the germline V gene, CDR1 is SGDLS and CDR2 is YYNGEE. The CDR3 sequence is CASSQSGGANQPQHF. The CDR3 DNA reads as TGTGCCAGCAGCCAGAGCGGGGGGGCGAATCAGCCCCAGCATTTT.

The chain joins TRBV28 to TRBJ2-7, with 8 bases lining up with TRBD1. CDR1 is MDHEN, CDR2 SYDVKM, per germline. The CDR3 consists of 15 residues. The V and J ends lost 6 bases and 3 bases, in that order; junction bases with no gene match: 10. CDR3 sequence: CASSPPGQADYEQYF. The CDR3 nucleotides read TGTGCCAGCAGCCCGCCGGGACAGGCAGACTACGAGCAGTACTTC.

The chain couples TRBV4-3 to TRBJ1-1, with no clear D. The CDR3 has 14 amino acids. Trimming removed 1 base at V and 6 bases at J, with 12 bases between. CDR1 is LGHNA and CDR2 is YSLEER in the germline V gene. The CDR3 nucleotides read TGCGCCAGCAGCCAAGCGTGGGAACGCCCTGAAGCTTTCTTT. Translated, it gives CASSQAWERPEAFF.

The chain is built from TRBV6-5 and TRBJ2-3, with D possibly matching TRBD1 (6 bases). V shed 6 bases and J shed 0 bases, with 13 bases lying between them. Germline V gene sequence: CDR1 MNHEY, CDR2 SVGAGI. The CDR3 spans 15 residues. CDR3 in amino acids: CASRDTDRSTDTQYF. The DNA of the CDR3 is TGTGCCAGCAGGGACACGGACAGAAGCACAGATACGCAGTATTTT.

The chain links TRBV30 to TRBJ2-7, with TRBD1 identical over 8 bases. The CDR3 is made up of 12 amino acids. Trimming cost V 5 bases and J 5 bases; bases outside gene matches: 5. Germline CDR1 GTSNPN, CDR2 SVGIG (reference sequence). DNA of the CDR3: TGTGCCTGGGGACAGGGAAGCAACGAGCAGTACTTC. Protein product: CAWGQGSNEQYF.

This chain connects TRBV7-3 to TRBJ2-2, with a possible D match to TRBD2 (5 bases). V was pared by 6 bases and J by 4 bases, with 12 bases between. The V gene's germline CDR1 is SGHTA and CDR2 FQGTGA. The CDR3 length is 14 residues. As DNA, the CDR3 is TGTGCCAGCAGTACGGGGTCCCTCACCGGGGAGCTGTTTTTT. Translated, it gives CASSTGSLTGELFF.

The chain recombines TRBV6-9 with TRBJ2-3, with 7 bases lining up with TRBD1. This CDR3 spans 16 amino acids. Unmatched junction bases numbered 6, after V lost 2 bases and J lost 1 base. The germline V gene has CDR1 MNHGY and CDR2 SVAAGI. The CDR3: CASSYRQGTGTDTQYF. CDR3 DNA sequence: TGTGCCAGCAGTTATAGACAGGGAACGGGCACAGATACGCAGTATTTT.

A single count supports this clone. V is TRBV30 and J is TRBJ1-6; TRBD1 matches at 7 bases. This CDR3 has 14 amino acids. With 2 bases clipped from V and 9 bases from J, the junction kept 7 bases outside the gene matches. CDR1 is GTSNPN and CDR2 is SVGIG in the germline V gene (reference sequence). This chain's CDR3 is CAWSLAQGTSPLHF. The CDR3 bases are TGTGCCTGGAGTCTTGCACAGGGGACTTCACCCCTCCACTTT.

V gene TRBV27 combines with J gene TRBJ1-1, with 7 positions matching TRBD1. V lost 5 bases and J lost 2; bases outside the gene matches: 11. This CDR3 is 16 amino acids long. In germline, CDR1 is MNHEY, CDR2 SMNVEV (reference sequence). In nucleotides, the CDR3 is TGTGCCAGCAGTACCCGACAGGGACCGCTTAACACTGAAGCTTTCTTT. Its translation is CASSTRQGPLNTEAFF.

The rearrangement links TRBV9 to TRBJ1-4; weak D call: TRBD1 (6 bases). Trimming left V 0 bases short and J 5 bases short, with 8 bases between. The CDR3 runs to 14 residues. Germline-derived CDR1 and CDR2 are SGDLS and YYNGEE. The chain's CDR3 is CASSVAGGNEKLFF. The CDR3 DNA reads TGTGCCAGCAGCGTAGCTGGGGGCAATGAAAAACTGTTTTTT.

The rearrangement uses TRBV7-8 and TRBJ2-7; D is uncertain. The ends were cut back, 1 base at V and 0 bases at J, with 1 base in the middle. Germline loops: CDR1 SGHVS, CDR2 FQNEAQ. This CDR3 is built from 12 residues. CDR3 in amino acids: CASSLVSYEQYF. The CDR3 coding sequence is TGTGCCAGCAGCTTAGTCTCCTACGAGCAGTACTTC.

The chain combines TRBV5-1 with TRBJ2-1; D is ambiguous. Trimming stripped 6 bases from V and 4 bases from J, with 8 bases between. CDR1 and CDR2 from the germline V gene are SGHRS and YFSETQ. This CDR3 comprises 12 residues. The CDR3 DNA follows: TGCGCCAGCACCTTAGGTTACAATGAGCAGTTCTTC. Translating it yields CASTLGYNEQFF.

CDR3 sequence reads: CASSQVGDTEAFF. DNA for the CDR3: TGCGCCAGCAGCCAAGTAGGGGACACTGAAGCTTTCTTT. This chain connects TRBV4-1 to TRBJ1-1; D is perhaps TRBD1 (5 bases). The CDR3 has 13 amino acids. The ends were cut back, 1 base at V and 3 bases at J, with 6 bases in the middle. Germline loops: CDR1 MGHRA, CDR2 YSYEKL.

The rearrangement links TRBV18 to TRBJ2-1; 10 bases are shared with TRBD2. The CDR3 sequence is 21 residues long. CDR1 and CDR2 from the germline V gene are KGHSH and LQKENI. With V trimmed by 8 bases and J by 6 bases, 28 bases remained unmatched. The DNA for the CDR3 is TGTGCCAGCAGTAGCGGGGGGCTAGGGGCCGGCCTAAACAATCGAGGCAATGAGCAGTTCTTC. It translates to CASSSGGLGAGLNNRGNEQFF.

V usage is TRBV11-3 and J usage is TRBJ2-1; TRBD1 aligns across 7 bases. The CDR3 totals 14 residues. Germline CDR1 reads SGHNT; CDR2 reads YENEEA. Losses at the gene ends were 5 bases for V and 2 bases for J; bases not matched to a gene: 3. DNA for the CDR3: TGTGCCAGCAGCACAGGGGTTACCTACAATGAGCAGTTCTTC. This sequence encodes CASSTGVTYNEQFF. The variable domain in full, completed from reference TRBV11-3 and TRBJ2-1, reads EAGVVQSPRYKIIEKKQPVAFWCNPISGHNTLYWYLQNLGQGPELLIRYENEEAVDDSQLPKDRFSAERLKGVDSTLKIQPAELGDSAVYLCASSTGVTYNEQFFGPGTRLTVL.

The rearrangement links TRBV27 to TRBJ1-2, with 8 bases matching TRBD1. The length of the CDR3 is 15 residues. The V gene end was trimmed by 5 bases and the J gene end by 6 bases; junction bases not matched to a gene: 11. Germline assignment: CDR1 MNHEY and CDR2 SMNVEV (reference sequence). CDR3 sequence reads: CASSADRGVFHGYTF. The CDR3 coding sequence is TGTGCCAGCAGTGCCGACAGGGGAGTTTTCCATGGCTACACCTTC.

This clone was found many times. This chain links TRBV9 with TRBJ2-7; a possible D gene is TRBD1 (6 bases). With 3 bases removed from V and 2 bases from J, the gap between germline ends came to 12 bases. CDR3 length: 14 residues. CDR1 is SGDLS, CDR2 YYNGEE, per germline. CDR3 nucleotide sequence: TGTGCCAGCAGCGCCCCGGACAGCACCTACGAGCAGTACTTC. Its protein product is CASSAPDSTYEQYF.